This paragraph covers one T cell receptor (beta chain) sequence. The CDR3 loop spans 15 amino acids. Germline CDR1 GTSNPN, CDR2 SVGIG (reference sequence). V lost 0 bases, J lost 0 bases, and 11 bases lay in between. This sample was taken from a study of blood T cell repertoires in COVID-19. As for the study in general: COVID-19 samples from acute and convalescent phases originated in the United States, Italy and Spain. In each case, the material was cDNA or gDNA derived from T cells, B-cell-depleted T cells, or PBMCs.

Per the authors' pipeline: Estimates of nucleated cell counts were drawn from the amplification of reference gene primers. Profiled with immunoSEQ multiplex PCR; TCRdb holds only in-frame clones, not every one. The DNA gave D and trimming, while V, J and clone size come from that table. The table shows roughly 200,000 clones, with over 80% occurring only once. Sequencing was performed on peripheral blood. The chain employs TRBV30 and TRBJ1-2; D uncertain. This sequence originates from a middle-aged man with acute or convalescent COVID-19. The CDR3 here is CAWSVLTPTNYGYTF. For the CDR3, the DNA is TGTGCCTGGAGTGTACTAACCCCCACTAACTATGGCTACACCTTC.